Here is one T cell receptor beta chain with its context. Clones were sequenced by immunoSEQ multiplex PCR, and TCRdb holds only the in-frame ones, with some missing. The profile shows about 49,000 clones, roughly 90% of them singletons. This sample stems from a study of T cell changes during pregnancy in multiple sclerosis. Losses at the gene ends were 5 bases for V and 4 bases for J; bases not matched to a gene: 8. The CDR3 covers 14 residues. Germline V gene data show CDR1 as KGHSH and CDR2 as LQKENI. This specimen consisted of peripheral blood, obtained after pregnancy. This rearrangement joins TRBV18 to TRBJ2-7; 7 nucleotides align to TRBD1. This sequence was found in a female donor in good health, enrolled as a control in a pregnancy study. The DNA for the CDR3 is TGTGCCAGCTCAACCTCCGGGACAGCTTACGAGCAGTACTTC. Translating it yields CASSTSGTAYEQYF.